This T cell receptor beta chain was sequenced for a study of T-cell reconstitution after alpha-beta-depleted transplantation in children. The TCRbeta library incorporated unique molecular identifiers. Via MiXCR, TCRdb re-called the PCR reads, giving one row per CDR3 protein. The sample records a few hundred thousand distinct CDR3 sequences, 20% to 30% being singletons. As regards this clonotype: Antigen specificity is unknown.

Study-level findings and limits: Surviving thymic progenitors and recipient T cells were the source of high TCRbeta diversity at day 60 in some patients. T cells produced anew were the main source of T-cell counts and diversity one year after transplant.

The V end was cut by 0 bases, the J end by 4 bases, with 9 bases between. The CDR3 extends over 14 amino acids. The V gene's germline CDR1 is SGHRS and CDR2 YFSETQ. The chain is built from TRBV5-1 and TRBJ2-3; D is undetermined. This receptor was taken from a boy under two years old with Wiskott-Aldrich syndrome, due to receive a stem cell transplant. This specimen was PBMCs, taken before TCRalphabeta/CD19-depleted stem cell transplant. The DNA of the CDR3 is TGCGCCAGCAGCTTGGGCGCCAGGCCAGATACGCAGTATTTT. It yields the protein CASSLGARPDTQYF.